One and the same sample provided the 8 T cell receptor beta chains below, sequenced in a study of cytomegalovirus exposure and HLA in healthy donors. The PCR employed 60 Vbeta primers together with 13 Jbeta primers. Clones were read by immunoSEQ multiplex PCR, and TCRdb kept only the in-frame ones, dropping some. The sample lists about 180,000 clones; 70% to 85% were seen once. The sequenced material came from PBMCs. The receptors were sampled from a girl aged 2-10 years in good health and CMV-seropositive.

The chain carries TRBV15 and TRBJ1-6; D is possibly TRBD1 (5 bases). Germline values: CDR1 LNHNV, CDR2 YYDKDF (reference sequence). The germline V and J ends were trimmed by 6 bases and 5 bases, with 11 bases remaining between them. CDR3 length: 14 residues. CDR3 loop: CATSRGFNNSPLHF. DNA of the CDR3: TGTGCCACCAGTAGGGGCTTTAATAATTCACCCCTCCACTTT.

CDR3 sequence (DNA): TGTGCCAGCAGTTTAGTCTTCGGAGTCTATCGCAATGGCTACACCTTC. Translated, it gives CASSLVFGVYRNGYTF. The chain is built from TRBV28 and TRBJ1-2; D not certain. This CDR3 is 16 amino acids long. Looked up from germline, CDR1 is MDHEN and CDR2 is SYDVKM. With 2 bases removed from V and 6 bases from J, the gap between germline ends came to 19 bases.

The rearrangement links TRBV7-2 to TRBJ2-7; D not resolved. Germline V gives CDR1 SGHTA, CDR2 FQGNSA. This CDR3 contains 16 residues. The V and J ends lost 5 bases and 1 base respectively, with 18 bases between them. The CDR3 nucleotides are TGTGCCAGCAGCCTATCCACGGCGGTGTGGTCCTACGAGCAGTACTTC. Its protein is CASSLSTAVWSYEQYF.

The rearrangement uses TRBV7-3 and TRBJ2-5, with TRBD2 as a possible D gene (6 bases). V lost 5 bases, J lost 2 bases, and 15 bases lay in between. The germline gives CDR1 SGHTA, CDR2 FQGTGA. The CDR3 is made up of 15 amino acids. The CDR3 spells CASSITGTEQETQYF. CDR3 in DNA: TGTGCCAGCAGCATTACCGGGACTGAGCAAGAGACCCAGTACTTC.

This chain uses TRBV4-1 with TRBJ2-2; 8 bases fit TRBD1. CDR1 is MGHRA, CDR2 YSYEKL, per germline. The CDR3 consists of 19 residues. V trimming: 3 bases; J trimming: 1 base; junction bases outside the gene matches: 13. The DNA of the CDR3 is TGCGCCAGCAGCCAGCCTGCCCCTCGGGACAGGCGGAACACCGGGGAGCTGTTTTTT. Protein product: CASSQPAPRDRRNTGELFF.

This clone is a singleton in its sample. The chain uses TRBV30 and TRBJ2-3; the match to TRBD2 covers 8 bases. Germline V lookup: CDR1 GTSNPN, CDR2 SVGIG (reference sequence). V lost 0 bases to trimming and J lost 2 bases; unmatched junction nucleotides: 4. This CDR3 has 15 amino acids. Here the CDR3 DNA reads TGTGCCTGGAGTGTGGCGGGGGGAACCACAGATACGCAGTATTTT. It translates to CAWSVAGGTTDTQYF.

In DNA form, the CDR3 reads TGTGCCTGGAGCCACGCACCCTCGGGCGAGCAGTACTTC. Encoded protein: CAWSHAPSGEQYF. The chain carries TRBV30 and TRBJ2-7; D is unresolved. The germline V and J ends were trimmed by 3 bases and 6 bases, with 15 bases remaining between them. This CDR3 contains 13 residues. Germline loops: CDR1 GTSNPN, CDR2 SVGIG (reference sequence).

The chain has TRBV15 and TRBJ1-6; TRBD1 might be the D (5 bases). The V end was cut by 7 bases, the J end by 11 bases, with 21 bases between. Germline V CDR1 and CDR2: LNHNV, YYDKDF (reference sequence). The CDR3 totals 15 residues. CDR3 sequence (DNA): TGTGCCACCACCAACCAGGCCGGGCAGGGCCCACCCCTCCACTTT. Translating gives CATTNQAGQGPPLHF.